A selection of T cell receptor beta chains follows, all from one sample in a study of molecular identifiers for immune sequencing clone quantification. Each CDR3 protein is one row after TCRdb ran MiXCR on the PCR reads. The data hold approximately 500,000 distinct CDR3 sequences, with about a fifth observed a single time. The sample was naive CD8+ T cells from blood, with Jurkat cell RNA spiked in. The receptors were gathered from a human donor in good health. Some libraries in this study had Jurkat cell RNA spiked in. CDR3s include the opening cysteine and the closing phenylalanine or tryptophan. A D gene is named only where the DNA matches it firmly.

CDR3 protein | V gene | D gene
CASSQLWVLAKNIQYF | TRBV21-1 | -
CASSLNPRGTSVTGELFF | TRBV7-9 | TRBD2
CASSPYLGQGISYEQYF | TRBV7-2 | TRBD1
CSVRDSIGGRLHEQYF | TRBV20-1 | -
CASSQSLRQFGEQYF | TRBV23-1 | -
CASSIDGRESEKLFF | TRBV19 | -
CASSQGTGTHEQCF | TRBV5-6 | TRBD1
CASSLALAGLVTDTQYF | TRBV7-9 | -
CASSQDGGQGADGYTF | TRBV4-3 | TRBD1
CASGTSGTDTQYF | TRBV9 | TRBD2
CASSQWRGSYEQYF | TRBV4-3 | -
CASSPGTGVEKLFF | TRBV27 | TRBD1
CASRETVVQPQHF | TRBV27 | -
CASSPDRGLGEAFF | TRBV7-9 | TRBD1
CAWSLGQGSQPQHF | TRBV30 | -
CSACQPNTGELFF | TRBV20-1 | -
CASSEARGPGNTIYF | TRBV2 | TRBD1
CASSLGTEYNQPQHF | TRBV5-8 | TRBD1
CASTLYKGTSGREETQYF | TRBV7-9 | TRBD2
CASSIAEGVANEQFF | TRBV19 | -
CSARPDNYGYTF | TRBV20-1 | -
CASSFSGGAGYEQYF | TRBV27 | TRBD2
CASSQEDTGANYGYTF | TRBV4-1 | TRBD1
CASSGAGTGYSEQYF | TRBV7-6 | TRBD1
CAWNSGSSYTDTQYF | TRBV30 | -
CASSLVVEDTQYF | TRBV7-9 | -
CASGLGTQYF | TRBV7-9 | -
CATASGTAYEQYF | TRBV19 | TRBD1
CASSLGPLSTGGVDEQYF | TRBV7-6 | TRBD1
CASSPASGVSYNEQFF | TRBV7-9 | TRBD2
CASSPSRGGEQFF | TRBV4-2 | -
CASSLSVLEMDRVFTGELFF | TRBV7-9 | TRBD1
CASSYPRTGTEFEQYF | TRBV6-6 | TRBD1
CASSYSAGDTEAFF | TRBV6-5 | -
CASSQEPGQGANEQFF | TRBV4-3 | TRBD1
CASSPFTLAGGVRSTDTQYF | TRBV12-3/TRBV12-4 | TRBD2
CASSQDRRGPVEQYF | TRBV3-1 | -
CASNDGGREGEKLFF | TRBV10-2 | -
CAWIAGRTEAFF | TRBV30 | -
CASSPWTSGGGTQYF | TRBV5-1 | TRBD2
CASSRDGKNTEAFF | TRBV6-2/TRBV6-3 | -
CASSLMVTDTQYF | TRBV9 | -